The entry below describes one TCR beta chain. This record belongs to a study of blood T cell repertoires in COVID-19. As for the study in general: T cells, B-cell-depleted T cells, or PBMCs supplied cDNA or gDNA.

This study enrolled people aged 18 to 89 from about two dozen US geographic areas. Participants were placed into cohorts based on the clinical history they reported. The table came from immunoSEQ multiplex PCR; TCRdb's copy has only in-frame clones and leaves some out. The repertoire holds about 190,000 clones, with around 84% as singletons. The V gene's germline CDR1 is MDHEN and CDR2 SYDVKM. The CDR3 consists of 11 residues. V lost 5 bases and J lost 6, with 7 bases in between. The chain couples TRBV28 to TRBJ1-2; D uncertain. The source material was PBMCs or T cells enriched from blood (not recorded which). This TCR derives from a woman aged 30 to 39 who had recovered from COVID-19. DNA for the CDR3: TGTGCCAGCAGTCACCACAATGGCTACACCTTC. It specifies CASSHHNGYTF.